One sample yielded the 10 T cell receptor beta chains listed below, sequenced in a study of early T cells in non-severe SARS-CoV-2 infection. One entry per CDR3 protein, called by TCRdb with MiXCR from the 5' RACE reads. The sample holds tens of thousands of distinct CDR3 sequences, about 4.7% seen once. Sequenced input: whole blood. All receptors derive from an adult who was a healthcare worker with PCR-confirmed SARS-CoV-2 infection or an uninfected control (not recorded which).

This clonotype was found many times. The chain uses TRBV7-2 and TRBJ2-1; 7 bases are shared with TRBD2. Germline CDR1 reads SGHTA; CDR2 reads FQGNSA. The CDR3 has 13 amino acids. The J segment lost 10 bases and the V segment lost 3 bases, leaving 6 bases of the junction unmatched. CDR3 in amino acids: CASSLGQRDEQFF. In nucleotides, the CDR3 is TGTGCCAGCAGCTTGGGCCAGCGGGACGAGCAGTTCTTC.

This clonotype was counted ten times or more. J is TRBJ2-3 and V is TRBV10-3; 10 bases match TRBD2. The V gene end was trimmed by 5 bases and the J gene end by 0 bases; junction bases not matched to a gene: 2. The CDR3 has 15 residues. Germline V gene data show CDR1 as ENHRY and CDR2 as SYGVKD. This CDR3 reads CAISLTSGSTDTQYF. Written as DNA, the CDR3 is TGTGCCATCAGTTTGACTAGCGGGAGCACAGATACGCAGTATTTT.

This clonotype was observed at least ten times. Germline and junction disagree at one end, which may indicate a read error. The chain employs TRBV7-9 and TRBJ1-4; D is perhaps TRBD1 (5 bases). Germline CDR1 reads SEHNR; CDR2 reads FQNEAQ (reference sequence). The CDR3 has 13 residues. CDR3: CASSLVGALTPSF. CDR3 coding DNA: TGTGCCAGCAGCTTAGTAGGGGCCCTAACCCCCTCTTTT.

This clonotype was recorded a few times. V gene TRBV12-3 or TRBV12-4 combines with J gene TRBJ1-1; perhaps TRBD1 as D (5 bases). The CDR3 consists of 13 residues. The V and J ends lost 3 bases and 6 bases respectively, with 11 bases between them. The CDR3 region has the DNA TGTGCCAGCAGTTTTGGGGGGAGAGCTGAAGCTTTCTTT. Its protein is CASSFGGRAEAFF.

This clonotype was found many times. CDR3: CAWSRSNNQPQHF. For the CDR3, the DNA is TGTGCCTGGAGCAGGTCAAACAATCAGCCCCAGCATTTT. This sequence joins TRBV30 and TRBJ1-5; D is unresolved. In germline, CDR1 is GTSNPN, CDR2 SVGIG (reference sequence). CDR3 size: 13 residues. V dropped 3 bases and J dropped 3 bases, with 9 bases sitting between them.

In its sample, this clonotype was seen many times. The rearrangement joins TRBV29-1 to TRBJ2-2; no reliable D call. With 5 bases removed from V and 1 base from J, the gap between germline ends came to 5 bases. The CDR3 is made up of 12 amino acids. The germline gives CDR1 SQVTM, CDR2 ANQGSEA. This CDR3 reads CSVHRNTGELFF. CDR3 in DNA: TGCAGCGTTCACAGGAACACCGGGGAGCTGTTTTTT.

This clonotype was counted ten times or more. The genes are TRBV19 and TRBJ2-3; 8 nucleotides agree with TRBD1. V lost 1 base, J lost 5 bases, and 8 bases stayed unmatched. The CDR3 contains 16 residues. The V gene's germline CDR1 is LNHDA and CDR2 SQIVND (reference sequence). Here the CDR3 DNA reads TGTGCCAGTAGTATAGGGACAGGGAGGTTCGGAGATACGCAGTATTTT. It encodes CASSIGTGRFGDTQYF.

This clonotype was picked up many times. The chain employs TRBV20-1 and TRBJ1-2; no reliable D call. This CDR3 comprises 14 residues. Germline CDR1 and CDR2: DFQATT and SNEGSKA (reference sequence). V lost 3 bases and J 5 bases, leaving 16 bases between the germline ends. The CDR3, as DNA: TGCAGTGCTAGGGTAGAGGGTGGTTCGTATGGCTACACCTTC. This codes for CSARVEGGSYGYTF.

The V and J genes are TRBV4-3 and TRBJ1-2; perhaps TRBD1 as D (5 bases). The ends were cut back, 4 bases at V and 8 bases at J, with 20 bases in the middle. The V gene's germline CDR1 is LGHNA and CDR2 YSLEER. This CDR3 has 15 residues. The CDR3 is CASSLNLGGAKGYTF. The CDR3 coding sequence is TGCGCCAGCAGCCTCAACCTGGGCGGGGCCAAAGGCTACACCTTC.

This clonotype has only a few counts. The rearrangement joins TRBV3-1 to TRBJ2-3, with 9 bases aligning to TRBD2. V shed 2 bases, J shed 6 bases, and the junction held 9 bases outside the gene matches. This CDR3 comprises 16 residues. The V gene's germline CDR1 is LGHDT and CDR2 YNNKEL (reference sequence). The CDR3 nucleotides read TGTGCCAGCAGCCAAATACTAGCGGGCATAAGGGATACGCAGTATTTT. Translation gives CASSQILAGIRDTQYF.